This T cell receptor (beta chain) was recorded in a study of identical twins. General study findings and limits: Invariant MAIT and iNKT cells are populations that could partly confound zero-insertion analyses. Findings came from cross-sectional statistics, without long-term follow-up of donors. The abundant beta clonotypes from cord blood had fewer insertions, and memory repertoires had none of this.

This clonotype has a count of ten or more. Its antigen is not known. Each CDR3 protein is one row after TCRdb ran MiXCR on the 5' RACE reads. The sample shows just under 650,000 distinct CDR3 sequences, less than 9% of them seen only once. The germline V gene encodes CDR1 SGHRS and CDR2 YFSETQ. This CDR3 is 16 amino acids long. V dropped 4 bases and J dropped 4; count of bases not matched to a gene: 10. These data were likewise used in another study, on yellow fever vaccine responses in identical twins. That work adds: Reported findings indicate that twins' vaccine T cell responses seemed partially convergent, partially personalized.

Sequencing was performed on PBMCs. This TCR derives from a woman aged 18-29 years in good health. This sequence joins TRBV5-1 and TRBJ2-1, with 8 bases that match TRBD2. In DNA form, the CDR3 reads TGCGCCAGCAGCACGGAGCGGGAGACGGGATACAATGAGCAGTTCTTC. Translating it yields CASSTERETGYNEQFF.